The next 8 T cell receptor beta chains were all read from a single sample in a study of T cell changes during pregnancy in multiple sclerosis. Assay used: immunoSEQ multiplex PCR; TCRdb lists only in-frame clones, some missing. The table includes about 59,000 clones, roughly 94% detected once. Sequencing used CD8+ T cells from peripheral blood mononuclear cells, obtained after pregnancy. These receptors all stem from a female donor with multiple sclerosis, enrolled in a pregnancy study.

V and J are TRBV7-9 and TRBJ1-5; D is perhaps TRBD1 (5 bases). The CDR3 totals 14 residues. The germline CDR1 and CDR2 sequences are SEHNR and FQNEAQ (reference sequence). Trimming shortened V by 1 base and J by 4 bases, and 8 bases separated the two germline ends. The CDR3 bases are TGTGCCAGCAGCTTAGGGACACCTAATCAGCCCCAGCATTTT. It codes for CASSLGTPNQPQHF.

This chain links TRBV7-9 with TRBJ2-2; 8 nucleotides align to TRBD1. The CDR3 is made up of 16 amino acids. Germline CDR1 and CDR2: SEHNR and FQNEAQ (reference sequence). The junction had 6 bases not matched to a gene; V was cut back by 5 bases and J by 1 base. The CDR3 is CASSVSGTGNTGELFF. In DNA, the CDR3 is TGTGCCAGCAGCGTCTCCGGGACAGGGAACACCGGGGAGCTGTTTTTT.

The V gene is TRBV5-4, the J gene TRBJ2-3; TRBD2 aligns across 16 bases. This CDR3 has 15 amino acids. V shed 4 bases, J shed 6 bases, and the junction held 2 bases outside the gene matches. Germline-derived CDR1 and CDR2 are SGHNT and YYREEE (reference sequence). CDR3 sequence reads: CASSPGLAGGDTQYF. The CDR3 coding sequence is TGTGCCAGCAGCCCGGGACTAGCGGGAGGGGATACGCAGTATTTT.

The table lists this clone with a count of one. This chain links TRBV7-2 with TRBJ2-7; D is possibly TRBD2 (5 bases). Trimming shortened V by 2 bases and J by 5 bases, and 13 bases separated the two germline ends. CDR3 size: 14 residues. Germline V CDR1 and CDR2: SGHTA, FQGNSA. As DNA, the CDR3 is TGTGCCAGCAGCTTACGGGGTCTAGGGCACGAGCAGTACTTC. This encodes CASSLRGLGHEQYF.

The V gene is TRBV27, the J gene TRBJ2-1; D might be TRBD1 (7 bases). Germline V lookup: CDR1 MNHEY, CDR2 SMNVEV (reference sequence). V lost 8 bases, J lost 9 bases, and 17 bases lay in between. CDR3 length: 13 residues. The CDR3, as DNA: TGTGCCAGCGGAGGGGGCCCGCCGGGTGAGCAGTTCTTC. Protein product: CASGGGPPGEQFF.

The chain joins TRBV5-4 to TRBJ2-2; 8 nucleotides match TRBD2. Germline trimming cut 5 bases from V and 7 bases from J; bases unmatched to any gene: 10. Per the germline V gene, CDR1 is SGHNT and CDR2 is YYREEE (reference sequence). This CDR3 region has 15 residues. The CDR3 DNA reads as TGTGCCAGCAGTTTTAGCGGGAAGGGACACGGGGAGCTGTTTTTT. Its translation: CASSFSGKGHGELFF.

V usage is TRBV5-4 and J usage is TRBJ2-1; 8 bases are shared with TRBD2. This CDR3 spans 14 amino acids. Germline V gives CDR1 SGHNT, CDR2 YYREEE (reference sequence). The J segment lost 10 bases and the V segment lost 4 bases, leaving 10 bases of the junction unmatched. The CDR3: CASSNGLAQLEQFF. Written as DNA, the CDR3 is TGTGCCAGCAGCAACGGACTAGCCCAATTGGAGCAGTTCTTC.

This sequence joins TRBV28 and TRBJ2-7; D perhaps matches TRBD2 (5 bases). The CDR3 consists of 14 residues. Trimming stripped 7 bases from V and 2 bases from J, with 15 bases between. CDR1 is MDHEN, CDR2 SYDVKM, per germline. This CDR3 reads CASTFEAGPYEQYF. The DNA of the CDR3 is TGTGCCAGCACCTTTGAGGCGGGTCCCTACGAGCAGTACTTC.